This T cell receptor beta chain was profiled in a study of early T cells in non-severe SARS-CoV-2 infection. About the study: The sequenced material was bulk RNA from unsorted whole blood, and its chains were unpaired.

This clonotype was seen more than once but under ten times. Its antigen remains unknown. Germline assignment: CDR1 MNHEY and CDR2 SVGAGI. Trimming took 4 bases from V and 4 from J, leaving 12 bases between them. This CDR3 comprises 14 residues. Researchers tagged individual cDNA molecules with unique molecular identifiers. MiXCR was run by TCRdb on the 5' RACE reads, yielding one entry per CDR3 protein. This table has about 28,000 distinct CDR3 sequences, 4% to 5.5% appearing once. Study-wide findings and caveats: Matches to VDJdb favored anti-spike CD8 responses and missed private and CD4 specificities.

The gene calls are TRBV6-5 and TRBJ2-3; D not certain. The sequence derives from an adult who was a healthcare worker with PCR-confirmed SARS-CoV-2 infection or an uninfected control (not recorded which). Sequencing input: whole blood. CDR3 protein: CASSSPRQSDTQYF. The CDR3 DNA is TGTGCCAGCAGTTCCCCGCGGCAGTCAGATACGCAGTATTTT.